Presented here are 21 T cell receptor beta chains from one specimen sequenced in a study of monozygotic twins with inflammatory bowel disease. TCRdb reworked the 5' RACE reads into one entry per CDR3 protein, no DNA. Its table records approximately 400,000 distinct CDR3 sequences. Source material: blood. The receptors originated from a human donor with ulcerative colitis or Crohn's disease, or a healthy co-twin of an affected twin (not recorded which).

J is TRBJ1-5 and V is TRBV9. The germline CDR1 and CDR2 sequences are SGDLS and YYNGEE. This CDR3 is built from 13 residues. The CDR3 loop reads CASSVDSGQPQHF.

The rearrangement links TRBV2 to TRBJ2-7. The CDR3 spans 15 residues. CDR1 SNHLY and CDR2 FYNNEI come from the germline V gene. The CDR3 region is CASSESGRSPYEQYF.

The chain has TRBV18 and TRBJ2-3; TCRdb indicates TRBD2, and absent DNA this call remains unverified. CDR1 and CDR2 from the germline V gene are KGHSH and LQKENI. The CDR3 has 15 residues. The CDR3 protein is CASSRLSGTTDTQYF.

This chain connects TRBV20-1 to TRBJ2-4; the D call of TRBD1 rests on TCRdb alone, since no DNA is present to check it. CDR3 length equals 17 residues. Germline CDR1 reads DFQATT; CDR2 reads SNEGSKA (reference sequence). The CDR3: CSARTPGQHARLNIQYF.

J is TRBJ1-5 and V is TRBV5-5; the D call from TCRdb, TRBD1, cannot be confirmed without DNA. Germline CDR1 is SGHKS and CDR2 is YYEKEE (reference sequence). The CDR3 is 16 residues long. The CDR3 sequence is CASSARSAGETQPQHF.

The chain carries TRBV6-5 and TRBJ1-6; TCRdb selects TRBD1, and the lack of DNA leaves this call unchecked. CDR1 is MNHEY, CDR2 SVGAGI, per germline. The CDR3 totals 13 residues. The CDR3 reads CASRPPGNSPLHF.

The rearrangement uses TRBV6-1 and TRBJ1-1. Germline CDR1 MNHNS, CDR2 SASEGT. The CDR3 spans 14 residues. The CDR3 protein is CASQRQVTNTEAFF.

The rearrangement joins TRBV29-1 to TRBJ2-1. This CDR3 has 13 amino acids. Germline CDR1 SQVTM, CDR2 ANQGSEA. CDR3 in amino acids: CSVAIGMDNEQFF.

CDR3 protein: CASSSGAGRELFF. This chain connects TRBV7-8 to TRBJ2-2; the TCRdb D gene call, TRBD1, has no DNA to confirm it. This CDR3 region has 13 residues. Germline CDR1 and CDR2: SGHVS and FQNEAQ.

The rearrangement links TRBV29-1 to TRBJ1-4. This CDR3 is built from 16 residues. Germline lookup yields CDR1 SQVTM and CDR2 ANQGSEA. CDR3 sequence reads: CSVGSTGRDVPGGLFF.

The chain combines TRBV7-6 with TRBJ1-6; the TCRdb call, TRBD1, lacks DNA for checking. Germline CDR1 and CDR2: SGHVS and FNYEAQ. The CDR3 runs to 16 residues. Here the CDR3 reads CASSPGGSSYNSPLHF.

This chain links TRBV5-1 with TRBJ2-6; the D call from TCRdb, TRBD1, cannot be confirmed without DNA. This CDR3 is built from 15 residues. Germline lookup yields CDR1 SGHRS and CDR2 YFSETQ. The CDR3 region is CASRPGGSGANVLTF.

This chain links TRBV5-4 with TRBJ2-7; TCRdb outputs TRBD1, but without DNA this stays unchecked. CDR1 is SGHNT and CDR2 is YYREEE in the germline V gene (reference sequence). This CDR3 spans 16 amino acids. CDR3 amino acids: CASSLATRQGAREQYF. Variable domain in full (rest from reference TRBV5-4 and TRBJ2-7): ETGVTQSPTHLIKTRGQQVTLRCSSQSGHNTVSWYQQALGQGPQFIFQYYREEENGRGNFPPRFSGLQFPNYSSELNVNALELDDSALYLCASSLATRQGAREQYFGPGTRLTVT.

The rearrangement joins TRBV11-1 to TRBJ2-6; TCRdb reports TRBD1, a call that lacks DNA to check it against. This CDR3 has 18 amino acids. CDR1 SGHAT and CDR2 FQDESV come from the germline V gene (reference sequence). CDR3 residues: CASSRLLSGGSGANVLTF. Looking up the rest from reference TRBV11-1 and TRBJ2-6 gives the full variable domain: EAEVAQSPRYKITEKSQAVAFWCDPISGHATLYWYRQILGQGPELLVQFQDESVVDDSQLPKDRFSAERLKGVDSTLKIQPAELGDSAMYLCASSRLLSGGSGANVLTFGAGSRLTVL.

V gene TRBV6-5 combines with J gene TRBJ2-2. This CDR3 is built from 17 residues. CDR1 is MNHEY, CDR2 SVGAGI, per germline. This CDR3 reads CASSYSGTGWHTGELFF.

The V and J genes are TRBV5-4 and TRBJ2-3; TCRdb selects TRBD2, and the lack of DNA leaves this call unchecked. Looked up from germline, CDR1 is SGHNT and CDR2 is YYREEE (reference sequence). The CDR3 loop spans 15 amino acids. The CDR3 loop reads CASSRGLQSTDTQYF.

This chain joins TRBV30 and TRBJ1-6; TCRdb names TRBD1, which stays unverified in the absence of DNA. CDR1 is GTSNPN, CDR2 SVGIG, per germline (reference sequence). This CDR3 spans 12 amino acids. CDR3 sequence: CAWSVRGSPLHF. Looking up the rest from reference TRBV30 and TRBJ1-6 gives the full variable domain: SQTIHQWPATLVQPVGSPLSLECTVEGTSNPNLYWYRQAAGRGLQLLFYSVGIGQISSEVPQNLSASRPQDRQFILSSKKLLLSDSGFYLCAWSVRGSPLHFGNGTRLTVT.

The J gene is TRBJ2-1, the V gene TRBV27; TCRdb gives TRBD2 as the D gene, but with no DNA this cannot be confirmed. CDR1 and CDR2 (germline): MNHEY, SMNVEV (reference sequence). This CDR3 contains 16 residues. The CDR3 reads CASSPLVDVRADEQFF.

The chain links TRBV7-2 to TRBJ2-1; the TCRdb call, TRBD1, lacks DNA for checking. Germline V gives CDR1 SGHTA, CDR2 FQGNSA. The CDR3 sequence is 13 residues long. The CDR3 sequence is CASSSWTGNEQFF.

The CDR3 loop is CAWGLTTNTEAFF. This chain links TRBV30 with TRBJ1-1. The V gene's germline CDR1 is GTSNPN and CDR2 SVGIG (reference sequence). This CDR3 comprises 13 residues.

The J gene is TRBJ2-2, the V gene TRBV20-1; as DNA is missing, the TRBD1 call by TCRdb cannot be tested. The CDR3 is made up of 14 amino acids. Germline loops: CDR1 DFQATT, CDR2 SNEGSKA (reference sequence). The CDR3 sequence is CSADHGQYTGELFF.